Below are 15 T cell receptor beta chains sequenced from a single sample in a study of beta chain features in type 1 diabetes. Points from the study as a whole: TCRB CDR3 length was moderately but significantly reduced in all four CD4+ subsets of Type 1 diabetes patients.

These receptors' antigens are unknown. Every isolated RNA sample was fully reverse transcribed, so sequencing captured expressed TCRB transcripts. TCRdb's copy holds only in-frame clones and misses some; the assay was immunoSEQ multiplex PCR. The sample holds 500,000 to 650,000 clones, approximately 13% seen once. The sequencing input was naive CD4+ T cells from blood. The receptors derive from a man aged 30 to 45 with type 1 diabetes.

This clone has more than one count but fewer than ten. The CDR3 coding sequence is TGTGCCAGCAGCTTAGGAAAGGGGTATGAGCAGTTCTTC. It is translated as CASSLGKGYEQFF. This chain uses TRBV7-2 with TRBJ2-1; perhaps TRBD1 as D (5 bases). The V gene lost 1 base and the J gene lost 8 bases, with 9 bases spanning the gap. CDR1 is SGHTA and CDR2 is FQGNSA in the germline V gene. This CDR3 has 13 residues.

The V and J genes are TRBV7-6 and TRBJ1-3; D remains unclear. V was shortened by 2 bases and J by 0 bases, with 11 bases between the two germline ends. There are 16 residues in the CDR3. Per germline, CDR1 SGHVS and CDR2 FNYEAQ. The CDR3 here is CASSLQRSSSGNTIYF. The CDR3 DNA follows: TGTGCCAGCAGCTTACAGCGAAGCAGCTCTGGAAACACCATATATTTT.

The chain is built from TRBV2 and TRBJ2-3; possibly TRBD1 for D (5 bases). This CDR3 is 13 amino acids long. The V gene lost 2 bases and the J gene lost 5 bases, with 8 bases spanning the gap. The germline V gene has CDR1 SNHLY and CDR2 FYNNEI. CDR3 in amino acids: CASSELTVDTQYF. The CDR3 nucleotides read TGTGCCAGCAGTGAATTGACAGTAGATACGCAGTATTTT.

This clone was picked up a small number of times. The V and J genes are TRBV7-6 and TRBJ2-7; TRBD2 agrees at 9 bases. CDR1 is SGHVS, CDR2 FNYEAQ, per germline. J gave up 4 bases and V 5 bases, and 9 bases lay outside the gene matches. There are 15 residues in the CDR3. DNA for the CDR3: TGTGCCAGCAGCCTACCGAAGCGGGGGGAGTACGAGCAGTACTTC. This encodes CASSLPKRGEYEQYF.

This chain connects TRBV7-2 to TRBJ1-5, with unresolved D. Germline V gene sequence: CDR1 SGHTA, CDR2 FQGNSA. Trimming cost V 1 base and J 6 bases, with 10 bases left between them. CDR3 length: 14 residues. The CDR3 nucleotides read TGTGCCAGCAGCTTAGAGTTCGCACCTCAGCCCCAGCATTTT. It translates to CASSLEFAPQPQHF.

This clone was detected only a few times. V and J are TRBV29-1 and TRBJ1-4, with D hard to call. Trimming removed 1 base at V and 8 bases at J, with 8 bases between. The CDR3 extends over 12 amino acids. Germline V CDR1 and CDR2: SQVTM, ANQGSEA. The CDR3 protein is CSVEALGEKLFF. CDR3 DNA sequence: TGCAGCGTTGAAGCCCTGGGGGAAAAACTGTTTTTT.

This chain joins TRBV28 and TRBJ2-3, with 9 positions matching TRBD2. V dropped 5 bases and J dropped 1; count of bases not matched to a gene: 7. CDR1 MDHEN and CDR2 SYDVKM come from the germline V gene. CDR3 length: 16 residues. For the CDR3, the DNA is TGTGCCAGCAGTACTGCGGCTAGCGGGGGCACAGATACGCAGTATTTT. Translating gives CASSTAASGGTDTQYF.

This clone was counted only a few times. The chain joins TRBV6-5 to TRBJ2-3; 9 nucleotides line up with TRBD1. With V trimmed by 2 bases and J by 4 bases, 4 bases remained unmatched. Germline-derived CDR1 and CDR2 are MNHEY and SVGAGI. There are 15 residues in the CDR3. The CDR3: CASSYGDRGADTQYF. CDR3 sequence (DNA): TGTGCCAGCAGTTACGGTGACAGGGGGGCAGATACGCAGTATTTT.

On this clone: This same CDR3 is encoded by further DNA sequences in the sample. The CDR3 protein is CSVEGQGYEQYF. In DNA, the CDR3 is TGCAGCGTTGAGGGGCAGGGCTACGAGCAGTACTTC. This chain links TRBV29-1 with TRBJ2-7; tentatively, D is TRBD1 (5 bases). CDR1 and CDR2 from the germline V gene are SQVTM and ANQGSEA. The CDR3 totals 12 residues. Trimming cost V 3 bases and J 3 bases, with 9 bases left between them.

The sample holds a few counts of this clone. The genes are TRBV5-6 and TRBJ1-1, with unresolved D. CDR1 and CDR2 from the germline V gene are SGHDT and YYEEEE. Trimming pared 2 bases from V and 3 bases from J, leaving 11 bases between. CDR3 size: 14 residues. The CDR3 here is CASSLVDGYTEAFF. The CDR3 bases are TGTGCCAGCAGCTTAGTTGACGGTTACACTGAAGCTTTCTTT.

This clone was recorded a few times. The CDR3 loop reads CASSLGTSQRSGGAQYF. CDR3 coding DNA: TGTGCCAGCAGCTTAGGGACTAGCCAAAGGTCGGGTGGGGCCCAGTACTTC. The chain has TRBV7-2 and TRBJ2-5; 8 positions match TRBD2. After removal of 1 base from V and 9 bases from J, the junction contained 16 bases not matched to a gene. The CDR3 has 17 amino acids. CDR1 SGHTA and CDR2 FQGNSA come from the germline V gene.

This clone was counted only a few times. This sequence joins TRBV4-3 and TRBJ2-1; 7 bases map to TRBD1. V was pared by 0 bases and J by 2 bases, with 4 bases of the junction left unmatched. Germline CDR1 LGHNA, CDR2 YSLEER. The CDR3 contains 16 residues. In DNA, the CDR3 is TGCGCCAGCAGCCAAGAGGGCCAGGGGGCCTACAATGAGCAGTTCTTC. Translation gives CASSQEGQGAYNEQFF.

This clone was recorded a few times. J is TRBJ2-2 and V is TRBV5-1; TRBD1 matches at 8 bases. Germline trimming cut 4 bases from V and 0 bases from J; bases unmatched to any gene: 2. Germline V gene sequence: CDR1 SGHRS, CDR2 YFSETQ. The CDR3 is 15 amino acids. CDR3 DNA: TGCGCCAGCAGCAGGACAGGGCCGAACACCGGGGAGCTGTTTTTT. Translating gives CASSRTGPNTGELFF.

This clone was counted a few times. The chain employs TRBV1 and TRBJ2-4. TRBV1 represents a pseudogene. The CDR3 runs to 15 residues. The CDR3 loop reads CTSSQGGAAKNIQYF. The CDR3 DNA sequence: TGCACCAGCAGCCAAGGGGGTGCAGCCAAAAACATTCAGTACTTC.

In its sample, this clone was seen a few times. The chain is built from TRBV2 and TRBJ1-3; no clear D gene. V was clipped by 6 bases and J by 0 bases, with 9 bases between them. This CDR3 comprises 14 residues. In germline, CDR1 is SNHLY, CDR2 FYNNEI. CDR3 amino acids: CASRRTSSGNTIYF. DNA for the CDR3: TGTGCCAGCAGGCGGACCTCCTCTGGAAACACCATATATTTT.